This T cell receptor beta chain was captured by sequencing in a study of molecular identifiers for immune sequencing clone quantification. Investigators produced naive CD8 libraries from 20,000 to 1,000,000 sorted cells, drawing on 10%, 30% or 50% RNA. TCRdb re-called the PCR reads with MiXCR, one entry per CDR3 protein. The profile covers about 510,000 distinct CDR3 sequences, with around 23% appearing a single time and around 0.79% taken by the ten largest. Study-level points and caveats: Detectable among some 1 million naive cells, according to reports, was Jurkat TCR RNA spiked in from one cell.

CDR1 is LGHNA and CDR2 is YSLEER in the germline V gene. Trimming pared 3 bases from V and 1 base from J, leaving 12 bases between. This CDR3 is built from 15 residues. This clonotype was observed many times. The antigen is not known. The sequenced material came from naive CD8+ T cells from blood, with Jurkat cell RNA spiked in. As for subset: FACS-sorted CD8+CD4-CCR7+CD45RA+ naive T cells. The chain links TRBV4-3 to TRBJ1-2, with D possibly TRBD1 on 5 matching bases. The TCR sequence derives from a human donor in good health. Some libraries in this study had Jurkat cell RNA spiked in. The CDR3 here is CASSQYRDGNYGYTF. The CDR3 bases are TGCGCCAGCAGCCAGTACCGGGACGGTAACTATGGCTACACCTTC.